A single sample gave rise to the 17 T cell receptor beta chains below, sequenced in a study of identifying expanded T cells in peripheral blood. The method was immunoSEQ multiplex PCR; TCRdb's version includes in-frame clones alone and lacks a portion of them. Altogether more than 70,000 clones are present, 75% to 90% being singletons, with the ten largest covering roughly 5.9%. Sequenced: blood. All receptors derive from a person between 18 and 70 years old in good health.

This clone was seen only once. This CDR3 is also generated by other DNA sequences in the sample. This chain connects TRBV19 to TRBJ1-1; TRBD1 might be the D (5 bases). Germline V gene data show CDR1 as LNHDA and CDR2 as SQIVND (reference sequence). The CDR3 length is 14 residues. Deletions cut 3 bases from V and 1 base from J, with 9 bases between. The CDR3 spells CASSMGQGNTEAFF. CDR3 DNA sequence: TGTGCCAGTAGTATGGGTCAGGGGAACACTGAAGCTTTCTTT.

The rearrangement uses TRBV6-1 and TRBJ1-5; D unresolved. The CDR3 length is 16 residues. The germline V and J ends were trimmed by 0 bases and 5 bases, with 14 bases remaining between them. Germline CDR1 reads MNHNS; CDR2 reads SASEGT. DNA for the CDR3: TGTGCCAGCAGTGAAGCGATTACACTGAGGGATCAGCCCCAGCATTTT. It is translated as CASSEAITLRDQPQHF.

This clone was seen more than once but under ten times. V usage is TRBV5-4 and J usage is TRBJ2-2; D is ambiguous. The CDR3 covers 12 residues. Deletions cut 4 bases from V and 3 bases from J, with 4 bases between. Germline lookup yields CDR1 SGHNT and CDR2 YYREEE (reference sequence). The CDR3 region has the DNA TGTGCCAGCAGCAGGGACACCGGGGAGCTGTTTTTT. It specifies CASSRDTGELFF.

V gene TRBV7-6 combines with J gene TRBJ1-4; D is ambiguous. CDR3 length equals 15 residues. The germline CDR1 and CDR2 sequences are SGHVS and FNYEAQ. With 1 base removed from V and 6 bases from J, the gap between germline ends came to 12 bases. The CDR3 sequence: CASSLDVGGHEKLFF. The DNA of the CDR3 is TGTGCCAGCAGCTTAGATGTGGGAGGGCATGAAAAACTGTTTTTT.

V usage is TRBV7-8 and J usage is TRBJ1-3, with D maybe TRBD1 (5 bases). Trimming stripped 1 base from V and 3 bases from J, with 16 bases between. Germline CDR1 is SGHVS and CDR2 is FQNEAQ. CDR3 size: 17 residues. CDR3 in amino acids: CASSLVTGVGDGNTIYF. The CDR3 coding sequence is TGTGCCAGCAGCTTAGTTACGGGTGTGGGGGATGGAAACACCATATATTTT.

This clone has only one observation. CDR3 nucleotide sequence: TGTGCCAGCAGCAAAGGGGCAGGGGTGAACACTGAAGCTTTCTTT. Residues: CASSKGAGVNTEAFF. The chain couples TRBV21-1 to TRBJ1-1; TRBD1, the table's D call, lacks a check against the DNA. TRBV21-1 is marked as a pseudogene. The CDR3 runs to 15 residues.

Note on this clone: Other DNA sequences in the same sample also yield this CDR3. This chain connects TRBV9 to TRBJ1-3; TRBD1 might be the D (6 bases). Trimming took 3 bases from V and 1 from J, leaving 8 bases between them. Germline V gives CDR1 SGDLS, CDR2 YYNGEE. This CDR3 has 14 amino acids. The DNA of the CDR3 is TGTGCCAGCAGCGCAACAGGGTCTGGAAACACCATATATTTT. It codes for CASSATGSGNTIYF. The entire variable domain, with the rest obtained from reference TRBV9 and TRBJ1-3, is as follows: DSGVTQTPKHLITATGQRVTLRCSPRSGDLSVYWYQQSLDQGLQFLIQYYNGEERAKGNILERFSAQQFPDLHSELNLSSLELGDSALYFCASSATGSGNTIYFGEGSWLTVV.

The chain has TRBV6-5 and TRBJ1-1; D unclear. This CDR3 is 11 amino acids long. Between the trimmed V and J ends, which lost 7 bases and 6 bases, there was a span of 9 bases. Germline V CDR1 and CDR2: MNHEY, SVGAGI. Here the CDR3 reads CASMAAAEAFF. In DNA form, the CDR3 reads TGTGCCAGCATGGCGGCTGCTGAAGCTTTCTTT.

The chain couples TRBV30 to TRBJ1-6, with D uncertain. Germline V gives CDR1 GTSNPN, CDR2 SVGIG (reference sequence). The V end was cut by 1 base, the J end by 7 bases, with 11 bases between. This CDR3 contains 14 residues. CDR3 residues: CAWSEGLYNSPLHF. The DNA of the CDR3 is TGTGCCTGGAGTGAAGGGCTTTACAATTCACCCCTCCACTTT.

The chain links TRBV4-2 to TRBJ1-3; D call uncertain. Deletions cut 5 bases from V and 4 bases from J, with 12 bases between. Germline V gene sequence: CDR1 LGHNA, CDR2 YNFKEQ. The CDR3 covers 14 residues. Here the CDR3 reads CASSSLLKGNTIYF. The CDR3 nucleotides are TGTGCCAGCAGCTCCCTTCTTAAGGGAAACACCATATATTTT.

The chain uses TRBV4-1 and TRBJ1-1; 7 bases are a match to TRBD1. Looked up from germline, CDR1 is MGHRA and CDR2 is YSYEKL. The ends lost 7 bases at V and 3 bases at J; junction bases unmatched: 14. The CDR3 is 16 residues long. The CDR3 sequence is CASKPGGFLSDTEAFF. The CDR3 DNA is TGCGCCAGCAAGCCAGGGGGGTTTCTCTCGGACACTGAAGCTTTCTTT.

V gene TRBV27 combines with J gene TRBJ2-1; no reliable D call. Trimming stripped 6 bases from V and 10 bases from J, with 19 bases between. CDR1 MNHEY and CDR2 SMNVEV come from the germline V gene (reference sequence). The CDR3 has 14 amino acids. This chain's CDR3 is CASRSGRVSGEQFF. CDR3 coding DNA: TGTGCCAGCAGGTCCGGACGGGTGTCTGGGGAGCAGTTCTTC.

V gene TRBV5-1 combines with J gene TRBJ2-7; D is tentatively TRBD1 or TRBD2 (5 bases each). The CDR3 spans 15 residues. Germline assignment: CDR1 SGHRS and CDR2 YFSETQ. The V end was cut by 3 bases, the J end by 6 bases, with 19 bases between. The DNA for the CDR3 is TGCGCCAGCAGCTCCACCCGGGGCCTTGGTCTCGAGCAGTACTTC. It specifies CASSSTRGLGLEQYF.

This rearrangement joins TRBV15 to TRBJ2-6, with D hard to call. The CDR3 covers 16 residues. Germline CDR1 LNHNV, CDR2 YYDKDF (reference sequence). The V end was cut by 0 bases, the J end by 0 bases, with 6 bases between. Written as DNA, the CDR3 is TGTGCCACCAGCAGAGAAGGAGCCTCTGGGGCCAACGTCCTGACTTTC. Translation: CATSREGASGANVLTF.

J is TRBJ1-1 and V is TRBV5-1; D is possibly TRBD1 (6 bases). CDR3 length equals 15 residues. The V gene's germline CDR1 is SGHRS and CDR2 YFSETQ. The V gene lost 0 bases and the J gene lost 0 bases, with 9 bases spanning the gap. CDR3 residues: CASSLDGQMNTEAFF. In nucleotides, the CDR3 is TGCGCCAGCAGCTTGGACGGACAGATGAACACTGAAGCTTTCTTT. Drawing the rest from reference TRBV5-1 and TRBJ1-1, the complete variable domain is KAGVTQTPRYLIKTRGQQVTLSCSPISGHRSVSWYQQTPGQGLQFLFEYFSETQRNKGNFPGRFSGRQFSNSRSEMNVSTLELGDSALYLCASSLDGQMNTEAFFGQGTRLTVV.

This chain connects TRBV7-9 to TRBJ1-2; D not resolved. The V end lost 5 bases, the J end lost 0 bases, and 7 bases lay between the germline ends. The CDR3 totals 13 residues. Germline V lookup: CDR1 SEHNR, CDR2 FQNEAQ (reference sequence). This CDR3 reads CASSRQSNYGYTF. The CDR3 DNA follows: TGTGCCAGCAGCCGCCAGTCTAACTATGGCTACACCTTC.

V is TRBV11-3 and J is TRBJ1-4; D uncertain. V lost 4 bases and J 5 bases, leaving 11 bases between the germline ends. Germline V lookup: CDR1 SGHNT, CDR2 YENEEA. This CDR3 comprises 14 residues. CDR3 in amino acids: CASSSRQGNEKLFF. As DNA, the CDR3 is TGTGCCAGCAGCTCCCGACAAGGAAATGAAAAACTGTTTTTT.